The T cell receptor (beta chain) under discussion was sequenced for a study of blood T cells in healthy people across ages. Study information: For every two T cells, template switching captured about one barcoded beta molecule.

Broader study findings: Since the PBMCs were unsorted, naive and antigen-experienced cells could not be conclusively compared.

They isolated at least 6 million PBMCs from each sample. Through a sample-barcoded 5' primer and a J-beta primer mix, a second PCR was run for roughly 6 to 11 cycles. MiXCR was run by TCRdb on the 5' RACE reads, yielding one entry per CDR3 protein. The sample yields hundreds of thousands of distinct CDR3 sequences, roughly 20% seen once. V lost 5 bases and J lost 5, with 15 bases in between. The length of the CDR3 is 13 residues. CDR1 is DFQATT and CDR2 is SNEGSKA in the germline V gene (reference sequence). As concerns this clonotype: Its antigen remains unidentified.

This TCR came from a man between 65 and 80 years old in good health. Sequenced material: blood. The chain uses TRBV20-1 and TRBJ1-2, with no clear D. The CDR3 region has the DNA TGCAGTGCTGGCCCCCAGCTGAGTTATGGCTACACCTTC. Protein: CSAGPQLSYGYTF.